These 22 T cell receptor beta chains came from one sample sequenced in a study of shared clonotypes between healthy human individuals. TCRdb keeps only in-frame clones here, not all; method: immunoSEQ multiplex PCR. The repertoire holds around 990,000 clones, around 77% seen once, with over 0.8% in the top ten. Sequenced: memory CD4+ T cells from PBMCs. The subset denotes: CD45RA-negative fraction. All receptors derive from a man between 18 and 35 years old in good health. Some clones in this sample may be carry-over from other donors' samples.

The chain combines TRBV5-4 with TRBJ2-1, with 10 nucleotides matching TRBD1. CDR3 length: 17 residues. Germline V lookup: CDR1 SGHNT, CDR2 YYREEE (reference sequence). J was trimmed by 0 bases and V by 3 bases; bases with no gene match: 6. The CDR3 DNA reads TGTGCCAGCAGCTCTGACAGGGGGCCGAGCTCCTACAATGAGCAGTTCTTC. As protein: CASSSDRGPSSYNEQFF.

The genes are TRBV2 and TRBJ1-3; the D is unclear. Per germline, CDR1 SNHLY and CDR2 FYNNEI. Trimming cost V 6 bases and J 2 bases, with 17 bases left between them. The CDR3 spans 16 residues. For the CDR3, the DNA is TGTGCCAGCAGCCAAAGAGGGAGGGAGGCTGGAAACACCATATATTTT. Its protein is CASSQRGREAGNTIYF.

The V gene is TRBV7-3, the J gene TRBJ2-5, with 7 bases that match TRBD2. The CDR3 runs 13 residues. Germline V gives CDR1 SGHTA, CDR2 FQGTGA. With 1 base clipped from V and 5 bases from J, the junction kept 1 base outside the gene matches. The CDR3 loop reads CASSLRGGETQYF. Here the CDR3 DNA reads TGTGCCAGCAGCTTAAGGGGGGGTGAGACCCAGTACTTC.

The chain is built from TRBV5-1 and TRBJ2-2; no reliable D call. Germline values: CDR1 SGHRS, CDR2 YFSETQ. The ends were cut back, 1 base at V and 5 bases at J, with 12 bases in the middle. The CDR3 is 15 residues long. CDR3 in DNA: TGCGCCAGCAGCTTGTTCAGTGGCGGAACCGGGGAGCTGTTTTTT. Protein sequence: CASSLFSGGTGELFF.

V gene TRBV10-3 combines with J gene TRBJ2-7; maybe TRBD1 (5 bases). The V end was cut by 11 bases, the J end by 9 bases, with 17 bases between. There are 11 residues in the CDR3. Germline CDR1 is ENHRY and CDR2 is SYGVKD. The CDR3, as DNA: TGTGCCGCCGCAGGGATTGAAAGGCAGTACTTC. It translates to CAAAGIERQYF.

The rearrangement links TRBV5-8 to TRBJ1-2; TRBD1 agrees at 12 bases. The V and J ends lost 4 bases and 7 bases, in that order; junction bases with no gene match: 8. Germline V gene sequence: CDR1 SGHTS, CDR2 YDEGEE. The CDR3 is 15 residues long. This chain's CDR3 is CASSLPGQGAGGYTF. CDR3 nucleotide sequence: TGTGCCAGCAGCCTTCCGGGACAGGGGGCGGGTGGCTACACCTTC.

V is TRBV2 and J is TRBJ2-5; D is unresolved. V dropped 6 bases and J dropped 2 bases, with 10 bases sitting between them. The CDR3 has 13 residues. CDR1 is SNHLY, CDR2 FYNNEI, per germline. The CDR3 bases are TGTGCCAGCAGCTTGATGCGGCAAGAGACCCAGTACTTC. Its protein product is CASSLMRQETQYF.

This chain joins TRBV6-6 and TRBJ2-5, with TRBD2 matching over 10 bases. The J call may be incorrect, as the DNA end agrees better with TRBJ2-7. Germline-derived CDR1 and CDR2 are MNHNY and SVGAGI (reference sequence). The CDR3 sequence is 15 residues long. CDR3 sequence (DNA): TGTGCCAGCACCCCTCGGACTAGCGGTTCCTACGAGCAGTACTTC. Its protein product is CASTPRTSGSYEQYF.

The CDR3 sequence: CASSLVAVDLKRQYF. CDR3 DNA: TGTGCCAGCAGCTTAGTCGCCGTTGACTTGAAGAGGCAGTACTTC. The chain employs TRBV11-1 and TRBJ2-7; D gene unclear. V lost 1 base and J 9 bases, leaving 19 bases between the germline ends. The CDR3 length is 15 residues. Germline V gene lookup returns CDR1 SGHAT and CDR2 FQDESV (reference sequence).

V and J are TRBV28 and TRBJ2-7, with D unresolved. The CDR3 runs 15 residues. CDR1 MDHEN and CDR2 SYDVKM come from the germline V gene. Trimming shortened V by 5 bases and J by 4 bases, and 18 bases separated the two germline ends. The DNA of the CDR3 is TGTGCCAGCAGTGCCCAGGTGGTTCCCCCGTACGAGCAGTACTTC. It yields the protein CASSAQVVPPYEQYF.

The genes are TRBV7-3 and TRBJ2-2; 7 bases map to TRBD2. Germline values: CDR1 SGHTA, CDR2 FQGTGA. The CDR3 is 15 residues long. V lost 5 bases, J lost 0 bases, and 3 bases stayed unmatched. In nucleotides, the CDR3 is TGTGCCAGCAGCCAGCGGGGCGCGAACACCGGGGAGCTGTTTTTT. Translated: CASSQRGANTGELFF.

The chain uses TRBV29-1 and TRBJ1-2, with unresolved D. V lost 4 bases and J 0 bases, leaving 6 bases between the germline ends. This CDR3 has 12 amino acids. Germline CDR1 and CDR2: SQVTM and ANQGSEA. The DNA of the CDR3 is TGCAGCGTTGGAGTCCCTAACTATGGCTACACCTTC. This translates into CSVGVPNYGYTF. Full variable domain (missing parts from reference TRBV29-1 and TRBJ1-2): SAVISQKPSRDICQRGTSLTIQCQVDSQVTMMFWYRQQPGQSLTLIATANQGSEATYESGFVIDKFPISRPNLTFSTLTVSNMSPEDSSIYLCSVGVPNYGYTFGSGTRLTVV.

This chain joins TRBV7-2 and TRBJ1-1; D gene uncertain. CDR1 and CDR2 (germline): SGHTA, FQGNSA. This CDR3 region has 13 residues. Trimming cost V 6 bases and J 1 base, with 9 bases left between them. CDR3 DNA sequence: TGTGCCAGCAGGCGACAACGGAACACTGAAGCTTTCTTT. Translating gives CASRRQRNTEAFF.

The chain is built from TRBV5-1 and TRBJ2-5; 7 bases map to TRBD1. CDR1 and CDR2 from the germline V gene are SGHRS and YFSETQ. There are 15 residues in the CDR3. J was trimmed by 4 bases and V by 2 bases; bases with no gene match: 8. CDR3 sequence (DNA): TGCGCCAGCAGCTTTTTAGGGGGCTACGGAGAGACCCAGTACTTC. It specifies CASSFLGGYGETQYF.

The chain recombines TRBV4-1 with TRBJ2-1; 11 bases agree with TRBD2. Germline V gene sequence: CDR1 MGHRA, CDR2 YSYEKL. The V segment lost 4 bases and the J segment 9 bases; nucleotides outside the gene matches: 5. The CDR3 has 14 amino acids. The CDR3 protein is CASSLAGGAGEQFF. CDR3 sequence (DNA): TGCGCCAGCAGCCTAGCGGGAGGGGCGGGTGAGCAGTTCTTC.

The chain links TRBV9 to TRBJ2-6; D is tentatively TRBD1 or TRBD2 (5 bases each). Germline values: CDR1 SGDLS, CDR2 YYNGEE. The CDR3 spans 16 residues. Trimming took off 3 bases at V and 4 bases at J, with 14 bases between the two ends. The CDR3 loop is CASSAGLGTGANVLTF. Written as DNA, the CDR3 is TGTGCCAGCAGCGCGGGTTTGGGGACCGGGGCCAACGTCCTGACTTTC.

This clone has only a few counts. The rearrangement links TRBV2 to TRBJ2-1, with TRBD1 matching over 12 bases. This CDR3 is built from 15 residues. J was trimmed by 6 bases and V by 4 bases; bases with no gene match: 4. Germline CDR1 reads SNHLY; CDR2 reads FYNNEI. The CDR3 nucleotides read TGTGCCAGCAGTGCCGGGACAGGGGGCTTCAATGAGCAGTTCTTC. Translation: CASSAGTGGFNEQFF. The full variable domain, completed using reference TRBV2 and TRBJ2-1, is EPEVTQTPSHQVTQMGQEVILRCVPISNHLYFYWYRQILGQKVEFLVSFYNNEISEKSEIFDDQFSVERPDGSNFTLKIRSTKLEDSAMYFCASSAGTGGFNEQFFGPGTRLTVL.

CDR3 loop: CASSLIRAFPTDTQYF. The CDR3 DNA follows: TGTGCCAGCAGCTTAATTCGGGCCTTTCCCACAGATACGCAGTATTTT. This chain links TRBV7-3 with TRBJ2-3, with unresolved D. Trimming took off 1 base at V and 2 bases at J, with 13 bases between the two ends. Germline CDR1 SGHTA, CDR2 FQGTGA. The CDR3 runs to 16 residues. Full variable domain (rest looked up from reference TRBV7-3 and TRBJ2-3): GAGVSQTPSNKVTEKGKYVELRCDPISGHTALYWYRQSLGQGPEFLIYFQGTGAADDSGLPNDRFFAVRPEGSVSTLKIQRTERGDSAVYLCASSLIRAFPTDTQYFGPGTRLTVL.

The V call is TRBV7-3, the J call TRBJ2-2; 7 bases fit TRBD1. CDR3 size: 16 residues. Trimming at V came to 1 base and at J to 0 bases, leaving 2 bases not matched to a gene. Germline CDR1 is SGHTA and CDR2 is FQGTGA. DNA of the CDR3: TGTGCCAGCAGCTTAAGACAGGGATCGAACACCGGGGAGCTGTTTTTT. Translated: CASSLRQGSNTGELFF. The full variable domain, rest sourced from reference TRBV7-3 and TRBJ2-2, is GAGVSQTPSNKVTEKGKYVELRCDPISGHTALYWYRQSLGQGPEFLIYFQGTGAADDSGLPNDRFFAVRPEGSVSTLKIQRTERGDSAVYLCASSLRQGSNTGELFFGEGSRLTVL.

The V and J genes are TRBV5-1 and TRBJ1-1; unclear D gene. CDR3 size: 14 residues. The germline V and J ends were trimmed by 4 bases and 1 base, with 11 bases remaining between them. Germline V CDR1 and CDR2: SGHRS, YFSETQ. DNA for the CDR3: TGCGCCAGCAGCCCAGAGGGTGGGAACACTGAAGCTTTCTTT. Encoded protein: CASSPEGGNTEAFF. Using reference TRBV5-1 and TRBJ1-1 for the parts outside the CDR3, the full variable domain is KAGVTQTPRYLIKTRGQQVTLSCSPISGHRSVSWYQQTPGQGLQFLFEYFSETQRNKGNFPGRFSGRQFSNSRSEMNVSTLELGDSALYLCASSPEGGNTEAFFGQGTRLTVV.

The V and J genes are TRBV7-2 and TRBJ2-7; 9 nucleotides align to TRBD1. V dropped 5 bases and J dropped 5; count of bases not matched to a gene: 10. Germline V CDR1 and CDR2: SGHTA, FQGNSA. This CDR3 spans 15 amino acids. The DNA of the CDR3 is TGTGCCAGCAGCCCTGGGGGGACAGGGTCTAACGAGCAGTACTTC. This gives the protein CASSPGGTGSNEQYF. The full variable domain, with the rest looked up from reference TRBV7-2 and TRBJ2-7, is GAGVSQSPSNKVTEKGKDVELRCDPISGHTALYWYRQSLGQGLEFLIYFQGNSAPDKSGLPSDRFSAERTGGSVSTLTIQRTQQEDSAVYLCASSPGGTGSNEQYFGPGTRLTVT.

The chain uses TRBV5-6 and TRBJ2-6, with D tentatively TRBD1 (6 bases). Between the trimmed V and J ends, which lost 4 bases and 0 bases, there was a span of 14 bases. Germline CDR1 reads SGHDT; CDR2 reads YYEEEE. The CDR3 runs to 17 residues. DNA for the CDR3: TGTGCCAGCAGCGGGACAACCACCACCTCTGGGGCCAACGTCCTGACTTTC. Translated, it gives CASSGTTTTSGANVLTF.